Following are 19 T cell receptor beta chains from one sample sequenced in a study of blood T cells in healthy people across ages. Using a J-beta primer mix together with a sample-barcoded 5' primer, a second PCR was run for roughly 6 to 12 cycles. One entry per CDR3 protein results from TCRdb running MiXCR on the 5' RACE reads. Of 800,000 to 950,000 distinct CDR3 sequences in the sample, approximately 32% were seen once. These data also formed part of another study, on T cells of mothers and their children.

Sequencing was done on a sample of blood. Receptors were obtained from a woman aged 40 to 50 in good health.

There are many counts of this clonotype. CDR3 DNA: TGTGCCAGCAGTTTAGGTAGCGGGGGGCACCAAGAGACCCAGTACTTC. It specifies CASSLGSGGHQETQYF. V usage is TRBV28 and J usage is TRBJ2-5, with 10 bases that match TRBD2. V shed 2 bases, J shed 0 bases, and the junction held 3 bases outside the gene matches. Germline CDR1 reads MDHEN; CDR2 reads SYDVKM. The CDR3 spans 16 residues.

In its sample, this clonotype was seen many times. The genes are TRBV5-1 and TRBJ1-2, with unresolved D. The V end lost 5 bases, the J end lost 4 bases, and 21 bases lay between the germline ends. Germline CDR1 is SGHRS and CDR2 is YFSETQ. The CDR3 extends over 16 amino acids. The chain's CDR3 is CASRGQAARVGYGYTF. The CDR3 bases are TGCGCCAGCAGAGGTCAGGCGGCTAGAGTGGGCTATGGCTACACCTTC.

The chain carries TRBV28 and TRBJ2-5, with 10 positions matching TRBD1. Trimming cost V 10 bases and J 4 bases; bases outside gene matches: 9. There are 14 residues in the CDR3. From germline, CDR1 is MDHEN and CDR2 SYDVKM. Here the CDR3 DNA reads TGTGCCACTACCCGACAGGGGGCCCCAGAGACCCAGTACTTC. Translated: CATTRQGAPETQYF.

This clonotype was recorded many times. For the CDR3, the DNA is TGTGCCTCAGACCCGGGGGCCTACAATGAGCAGTTCTTC. Its protein product is CASDPGAYNEQFF. The rearrangement joins TRBV11-2 to TRBJ2-1; TRBD2 might be the D (6 bases). Germline assignment: CDR1 SGHAT and CDR2 FQNNGV. The germline V and J ends were trimmed by 11 bases and 2 bases, with 13 bases remaining between them. CDR3 length equals 13 residues.

This chain connects TRBV29-1 to TRBJ1-3; D might be TRBD1 (5 bases). Germline V gene lookup returns CDR1 SQVTM and CDR2 ANQGSEA. CDR3 length: 14 residues. The V and J ends lost 1 base and 0 bases respectively, with 7 bases between them. The CDR3 DNA sequence: TGCAGCGTTGAAGGGGGGTCCTCTGGAAACACCATATATTTT. It yields the protein CSVEGGSSGNTIYF.

The V and J genes are TRBV2 and TRBJ2-7; D possibly matches TRBD1 or TRBD2 (7 bases each). The germline V gene encodes CDR1 SNHLY and CDR2 FYNNEI. This CDR3 is 15 amino acids long. Trimming left V 5 bases short and J 6 bases short, with 20 bases between. CDR3 DNA sequence: TGTGCCAGCAGTAGCGGGACAGTAGCCCCCTCCGAGCAGTACTTC. Residues: CASSSGTVAPSEQYF.

Remarks on this clonotype: No DNA is shown, since the ends of the CDR3 on it are uncertain; the CDR3 is the one TCRdb lists. The CDR3 region is CASILADTQYF. The chain has TRBV12-3 or TRBV12-4 and TRBJ2-3. 11 amino acids form the CDR3, both terminal residues included.

Only a few counts were recorded for this clonotype. The chain employs TRBV28 and TRBJ1-2; D gene uncertain. There are 14 residues in the CDR3. Between the trimmed V and J ends, which lost 6 bases and 8 bases, there was a span of 19 bases. Per the germline V gene, CDR1 is MDHEN and CDR2 is SYDVKM. The CDR3 sequence is CASRLEIPTGGYTF. The CDR3, as DNA: TGTGCCAGCAGGCTAGAGATTCCCACTGGGGGCTACACCTTC.

The chain links TRBV28 to TRBJ2-7; D may be TRBD2 (5 bases). The CDR3 totals 13 residues. V lost 6 bases and J lost 10, with 19 bases in between. Germline loops: CDR1 MDHEN, CDR2 SYDVKM. The CDR3 reads CASSRGNDPSQYF. The CDR3 DNA is TGTGCCAGCAGCCGAGGGAACGATCCGTCCCAGTACTTC.

This clonotype has only one observation. At one end, the junction sequence differs from germline, possibly due to a read error. This sequence joins TRBV28 and TRBJ2-5, with D hard to call. CDR1 MDHEN and CDR2 SYDVKM come from the germline V gene. The CDR3 length is 15 residues. The CDR3 here is CASSLGQEPQETQYF. CDR3 DNA sequence: TGTGCCAGCAGTTTAGGGCAGGAGCCCCAAGAGACCCAATACTTC.

The CDR3 is CASSYVRGGPHNEQFF. CDR3 sequence (DNA): TGTGCCAGCAGTTACGTGCGGGGGGGCCCACACAATGAGCAGTTCTTC. This chain uses TRBV6-2 or TRBV6-3 with TRBJ2-1, with 9 positions matching TRBD2. Trimming removed 2 bases from V and 5 bases from J; junction bases left unmatched: 7. CDR3 length: 16 amino acids. CDR1 and CDR2 from the germline V gene are MNHEY and SVGEGT.

This clonotype turned up a few times. V usage is TRBV3-1 and J usage is TRBJ2-5; no reliable D call. The germline V gene has CDR1 LGHDT and CDR2 YNNKEL (reference sequence). The CDR3 loop spans 12 amino acids. V lost 0 bases and J 13 bases, leaving 12 bases between the germline ends. The CDR3 DNA reads as TGTGCCAGCAGCCAAGATCAAATAGGGCGGTACTTC. Translated, it gives CASSQDQIGRYF.

This clonotype occurred a few times. The V gene is TRBV3-1, the J gene TRBJ1-2; 8 bases match TRBD1. CDR1 and CDR2 (germline): LGHDT, YNNKEL (reference sequence). The CDR3 runs 16 residues. Losses at the gene ends were 0 bases for V and 7 bases for J; bases not matched to a gene: 10. Written as DNA, the CDR3 is TGTGCCAGCAGCCAAGACCCAAGGACAGGGCAAAGTGGCTACACCTTC. It yields the protein CASSQDPRTGQSGYTF.

Concerning this clonotype: A read error may be the cause here, since a much bigger clone is one base away. The chain uses TRBV7-2 and TRBJ2-5; D call uncertain. Trimming took off 5 bases at V and 1 base at J, with 14 bases between the two ends. CDR3 length: 15 amino acids. Germline V gives CDR1 SGHTA, CDR2 FQGNSA. CDR3 DNA sequence: TGTACCAGCAGCCGACTCGCAGTTCCCCAAGAGACCCAGTACTTC. Its translation: CTSSRLAVPQETQYF.

This clonotype has at least ten counts. The chain recombines TRBV20-1 with TRBJ2-7; weak D call: TRBD1 (6 bases). CDR1 and CDR2 (germline): DFQATT, SNEGSKA (reference sequence). CDR3 length: 12 residues. The V end lost 5 bases, the J end lost 7 bases, and 15 bases lay between the germline ends. CDR3 DNA: TGCAGTGCTTTCTCACCTACAGGGGAGCAGTACTTC. This encodes CSAFSPTGEQYF.

CDR3 DNA sequence: TGCAGTGCTACAGGACCCAGGCACACTGAAGCTTTCTTT. Translation: CSATGPRHTEAFF. This chain uses TRBV20-1 with TRBJ1-1; D gene ambiguous. The CDR3 runs to 13 residues. Germline V gene lookup returns CDR1 DFQATT and CDR2 SNEGSKA (reference sequence). V lost 4 bases to trimming and J lost 3 bases, with 12 bases between them.

The CDR3 protein is CASLVTGGTEAFF. Here the CDR3 DNA reads TGTGCCAGCTTGGTGACAGGGGGAACTGAAGCTTTCTTT. The J gene is TRBJ1-1, the V gene TRBV12-3 or TRBV12-4, with 9 bases that match TRBD1. The J segment lost 5 bases and the V segment lost 8 bases, leaving 6 bases of the junction unmatched. The CDR3 contains 13 residues.

This clonotype was recorded a few times. The chain links TRBV3-1 to TRBJ2-5; D may be TRBD2 (6 bases). The CDR3 totals 13 residues. Trimming left V 7 bases short and J 5 bases short, with 14 bases between. Germline V gene sequence: CDR1 LGHDT, CDR2 YNNKEL (reference sequence). CDR3 sequence (DNA): TGTGCCAGCACCCCCTTGGAGGGGGAGACCCAGTACTTC. Translating it yields CASTPLEGETQYF.

This clonotype occurred many times. This chain joins TRBV14 and TRBJ1-1; D gene uncertain. The V and J ends lost 1 base and 4 bases respectively, with 7 bases between them. CDR1 and CDR2 (germline): SGHDN, FVKESK. The CDR3 is 13 amino acids. The CDR3 sequence is CASSQGLSTEAFF. The CDR3 nucleotides read TGTGCCAGCAGCCAAGGCCTAAGCACTGAAGCTTTCTTT.